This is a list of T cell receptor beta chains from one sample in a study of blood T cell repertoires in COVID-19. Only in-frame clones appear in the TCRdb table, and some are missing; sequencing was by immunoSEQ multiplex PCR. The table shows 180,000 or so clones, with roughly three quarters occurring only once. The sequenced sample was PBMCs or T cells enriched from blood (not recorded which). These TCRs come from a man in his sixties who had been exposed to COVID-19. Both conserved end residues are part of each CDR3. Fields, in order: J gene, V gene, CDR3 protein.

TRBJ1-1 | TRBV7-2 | CASSLSGENTEAFF
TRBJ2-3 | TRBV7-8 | CASSSGLAGGTDTQYF
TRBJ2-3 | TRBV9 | CASSVGDRETDTQYF
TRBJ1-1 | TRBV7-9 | CASNQGTGANTEAFF
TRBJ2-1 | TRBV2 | CASSSLRGSGSSNEQFF
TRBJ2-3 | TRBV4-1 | CASSQPLSNTDTQYF
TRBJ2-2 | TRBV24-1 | CATSAPDRVVGELFF
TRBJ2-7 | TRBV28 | CASSPRDRGSREQYF
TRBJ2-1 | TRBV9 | CASSVVAGGPSNEQFF
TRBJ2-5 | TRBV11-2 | CASSFGTSGRVETQYF
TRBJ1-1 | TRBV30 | CAWSAQTGGWYTEAFF
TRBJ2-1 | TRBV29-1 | CSVPRIGVSYNEQFF
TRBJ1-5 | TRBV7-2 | CASSLVGGYSNQPQHF
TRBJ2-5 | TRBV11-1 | CASSFQGAETQYF
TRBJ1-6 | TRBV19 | CASSIFRDSNSPLHF
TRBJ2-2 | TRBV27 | CASSKISGRGTGELFF
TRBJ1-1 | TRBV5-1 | CASSPQTGGDTEAFF
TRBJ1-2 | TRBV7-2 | CASSLRTGDYGYTF
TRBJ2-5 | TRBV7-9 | CASSSYRGEETQYF
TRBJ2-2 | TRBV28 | CASSLSQALGELFF